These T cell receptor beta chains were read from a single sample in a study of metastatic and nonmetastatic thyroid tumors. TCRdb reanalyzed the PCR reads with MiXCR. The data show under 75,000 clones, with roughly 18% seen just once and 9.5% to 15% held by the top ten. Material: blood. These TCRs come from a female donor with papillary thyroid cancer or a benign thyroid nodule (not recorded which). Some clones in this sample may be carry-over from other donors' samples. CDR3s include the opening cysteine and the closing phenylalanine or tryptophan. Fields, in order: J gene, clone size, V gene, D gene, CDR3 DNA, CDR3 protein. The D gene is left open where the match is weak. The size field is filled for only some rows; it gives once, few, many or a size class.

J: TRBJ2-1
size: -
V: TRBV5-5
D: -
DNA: TGTGCCAGCAGCTTGGCCGGGCAGCCGGCCCATGAGCAGTTCTTC
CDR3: CASSLAGQPAHEQFF

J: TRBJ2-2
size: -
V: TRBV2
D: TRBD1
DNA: TGTGCCAGCACCGACAGGGGATTGGAATCCGGGGAGCTGTTTTTT
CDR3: CASTDRGLESGELFF

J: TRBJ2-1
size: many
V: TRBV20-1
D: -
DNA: TGCAGTGCTAGAAGGACCAGAGATGAGCAGTTCTTC
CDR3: CSARRTRDEQFF

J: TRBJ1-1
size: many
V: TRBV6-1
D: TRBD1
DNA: TGTGCCACTGGACAGGGGAAAGCTTTCTTT
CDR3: CATGQGKAFF

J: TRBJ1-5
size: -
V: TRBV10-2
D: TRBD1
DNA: TGCGCCAGCAGACAGGGGGCGGGTCAGCCCCAGCATTTT
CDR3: CASRQGAGQPQHF

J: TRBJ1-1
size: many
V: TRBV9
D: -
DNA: TGTGCCAGCAGCCCAGGGAACACTGAAGCTTTCTTT
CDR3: CASSPGNTEAFF

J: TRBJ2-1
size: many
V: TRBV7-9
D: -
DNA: TGTGCCAGCAGCAGAGCGGGCGATAATGAGCAGTTCTTC
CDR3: CASSRAGDNEQFF

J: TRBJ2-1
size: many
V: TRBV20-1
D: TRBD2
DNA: TGCAGTGCTAGAGTCCGGACTAGCGTGGATCTTGAGCAGTTCTTC
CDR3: CSARVRTSVDLEQFF

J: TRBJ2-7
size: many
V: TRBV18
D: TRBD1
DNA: TGTGCCAGCTCGGAAGGGACAGGGAGAACCTACGAGCAGTACTTC
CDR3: CASSEGTGRTYEQYF

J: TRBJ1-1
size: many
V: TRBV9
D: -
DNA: TGTGCCAGCGGAGTGGGGGGGGCGACTGAAGCTTTCTTT
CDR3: CASGVGGATEAFF

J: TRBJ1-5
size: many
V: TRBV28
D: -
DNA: TGTGCCAGCAGTTTCGGGGTAGTAGGTCAGCCCCAGCATTTT
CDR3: CASSFGVVGQPQHF

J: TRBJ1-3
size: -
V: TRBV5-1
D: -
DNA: TGCGCCAGCAGCTTGGGCACCACGGGGTCCGGAAACACCATATATTTT
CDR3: CASSLGTTGSGNTIYF

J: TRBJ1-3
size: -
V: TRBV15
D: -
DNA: TGTGCCACCAGCCGAATCAGGGGTTCTGGAAACACCATATATTTT
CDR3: CATSRIRGSGNTIYF

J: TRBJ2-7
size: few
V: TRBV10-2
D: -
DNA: TGCGCCAGCAGTGATACGGACTCCTACGAGCAGTACTTC
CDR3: CASSDTDSYEQYF

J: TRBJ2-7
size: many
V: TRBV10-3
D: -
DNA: TGTGCCATCAGTGCAGGACGGGCAGACTACGAGCAGTACTTC
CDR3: CAISAGRADYEQYF

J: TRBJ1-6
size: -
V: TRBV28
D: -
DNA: TGTGCCAGCGTCGCCCCTCTTTCACCCCTCCACTTT
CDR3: CASVAPLSPLHF

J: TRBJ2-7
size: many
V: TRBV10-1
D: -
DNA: TGCGCCAGCAGTGAGTCAAGCGACTCCTACGAGCAGTACTTC
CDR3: CASSESSDSYEQYF

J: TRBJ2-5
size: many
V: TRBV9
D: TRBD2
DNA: TGTGCCAGCAGCGAAAGCGGGAGGCACGGGGAGACCCAGTACTTC
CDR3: CASSESGRHGETQYF

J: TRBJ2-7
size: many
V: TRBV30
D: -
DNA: TGTGCCTGGAACCCCGGACGGTCGACCTACGAGCAGTACTTC
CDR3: CAWNPGRSTYEQYF

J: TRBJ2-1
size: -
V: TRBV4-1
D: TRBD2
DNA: TGCGCCAGCAGCCCCCAGAAAGCGGGAGGGTCAGCCAATGAGCAGTTCTTC
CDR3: CASSPQKAGGSANEQFF

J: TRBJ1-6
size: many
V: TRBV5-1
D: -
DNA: TGCGCCAGCAGGAGCGGGACAACCCTTGGGCCCCTCCACTTT
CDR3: CASRSGTTLGPLHF

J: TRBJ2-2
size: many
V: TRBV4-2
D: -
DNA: TGTGCCAGCAGCCAAGATCGGATGGAGGGACCGAACACCGGGGAGCTGTTTTTT
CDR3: CASSQDRMEGPNTGELFF

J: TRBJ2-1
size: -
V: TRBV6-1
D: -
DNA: TGTGCCAGCAGCCACAAGGGTCAAATCAATGAGCAGTTCTTC
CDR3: CASSHKGQINEQFF

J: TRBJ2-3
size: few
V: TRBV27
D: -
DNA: TGTGCCAGCAGTTTATCGGGACGGGATACGCAGTATTTT
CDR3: CASSLSGRDTQYF

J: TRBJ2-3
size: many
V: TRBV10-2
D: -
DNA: TGCGCCAGCAGCACAACAGATACGCAGTATTTT
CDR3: CASSTTDTQYF

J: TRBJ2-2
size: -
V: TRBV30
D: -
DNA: TGTGCCTGGAGTCCGGGAACGAACACCTTGGAGCTGTTTTTT
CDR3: CAWSPGTNTLELFF

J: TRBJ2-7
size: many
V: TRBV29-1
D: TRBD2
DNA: TGCAGCGTTGCGCCCACGGGACTAGGGGGGGACGAGCAGTACTTC
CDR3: CSVAPTGLGGDEQYF

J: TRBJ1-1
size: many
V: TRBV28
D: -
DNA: TGTGCCAGCAGTTTATTGCCGCCGAACACTGAAGCTTTCTTT
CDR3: CASSLLPPNTEAFF

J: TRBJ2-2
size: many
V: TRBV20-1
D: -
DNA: TGCAGTGCTAGAGATTGGAGGGATGTTGGCACCGGGGAGCTGTTTTTT
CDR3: CSARDWRDVGTGELFF

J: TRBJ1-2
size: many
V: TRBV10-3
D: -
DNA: TGTGCCATCAGCGGGGGGGATAACTATGGCTACACCTTC
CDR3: CAISGGDNYGYTF

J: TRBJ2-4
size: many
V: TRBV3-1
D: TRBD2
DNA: TGTGCCAGCAGCCCCTCCCCTTGGGAGGGAGGAGGGGACATTCAGTACTTC
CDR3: CASSPSPWEGGGDIQYF

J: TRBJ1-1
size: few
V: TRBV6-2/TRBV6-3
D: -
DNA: TGTGCCGCAAGGACGGACACGAACACTGAAGCTTTCTTT
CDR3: CAARTDTNTEAFF

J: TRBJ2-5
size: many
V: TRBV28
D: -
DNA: TGTGCCAGCAGTTTATTTCTGGGGGTACAAGAGACCCAGTACTTC
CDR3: CASSLFLGVQETQYF

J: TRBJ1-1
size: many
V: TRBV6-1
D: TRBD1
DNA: TGTGCCAGCAGTAGAACAGGGGGCACTGAAGCTTTCTTT
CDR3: CASSRTGGTEAFF

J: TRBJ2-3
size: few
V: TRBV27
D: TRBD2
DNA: TGTGCCAGCAGTTTTGTTTCGTGGCGGGAGGGCCCCCACACAGATACGCAGTATTTT
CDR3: CASSFVSWREGPHTDTQYF

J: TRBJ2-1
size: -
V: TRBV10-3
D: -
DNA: TGTGCCGGGGGAAATAGCTCCTACAATGAGCAGTTCTTC
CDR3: CAGGNSSYNEQFF

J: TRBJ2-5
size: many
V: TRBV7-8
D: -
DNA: TGTGCCAGCAGCCAAGACAGATCCCGAGAGACCCAGTACTTC
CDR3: CASSQDRSRETQYF

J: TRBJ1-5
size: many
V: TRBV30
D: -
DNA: TGTGCCTGGAGTGTACTCAGTAGCAATCAGCCCCAGCATTTT
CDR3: CAWSVLSSNQPQHF

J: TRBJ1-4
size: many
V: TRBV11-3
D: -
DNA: TGTGCCAGCAGCTTAGATCCGCTGGGGGCGGGTAATGAAAAACTGTTTTTT
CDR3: CASSLDPLGAGNEKLFF

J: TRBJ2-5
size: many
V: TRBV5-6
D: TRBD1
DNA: TGTGCCAGCAGATATCTCGGACAGGGTTCAGGAGAGACCCAGTACTTC
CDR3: CASRYLGQGSGETQYF